This record concerns one TCR beta chain sequence. Its antigen remains unidentified. The read comes to an end 3 residues before the CDR3 does, leaving the germline J gene to fill in the end. This sample is part of a study of T cells in women clearing cervical HPV infection. At the level of the study: Controls gave blood once infection was undetectable; cases at lesion identification. Case blood was drawn a median approximately five months after lesion detection. General observations from the study: Each sample's T-cell count was unknown, possibly confounding richness. Richness plus V gene abundances separated cases from controls with AUC roughly 0.83.

The V end lost 8 bases, the J end lost 1 base, and 11 bases lay between the germline ends. The CDR3 is made up of 13 amino acids. Looked up from germline, CDR1 is MNHEY and CDR2 is SVGEGT. Libraries were prepared by immunoSEQ multiplex PCR; TCRdb keeps only in-frame clonotypes and omits some of them. The sample totals 30,000 to 35,000 clones; its top ten clones hold roughly 8.4%. The receptor's source is a woman aged 18 to 75 with a cervical HPV16 infection that either progressed to CIN3+ or cleared (not recorded which). The rearrangement uses TRBV6-2 or TRBV6-3 and TRBJ2-5, with a tentative D call TRBD2 (5 bases). Material: blood buffy coat. This chain's CDR3 is CASARAPQETQYF. The CDR3 DNA, read in part, is TGTGCCAGCGCGCGGGCCCCCCAAGAGACC.